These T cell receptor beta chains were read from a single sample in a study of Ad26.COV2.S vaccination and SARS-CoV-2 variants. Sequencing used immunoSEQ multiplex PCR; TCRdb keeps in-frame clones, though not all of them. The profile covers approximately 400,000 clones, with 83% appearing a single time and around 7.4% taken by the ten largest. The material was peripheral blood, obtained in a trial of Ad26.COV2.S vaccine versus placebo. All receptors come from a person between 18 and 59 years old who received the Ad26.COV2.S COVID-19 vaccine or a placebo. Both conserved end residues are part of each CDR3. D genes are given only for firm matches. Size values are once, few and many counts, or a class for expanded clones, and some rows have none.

CDR3: CASSKDSAGGTYGYTF; DNA: TGTGCCAGCAGCAAAGATAGCGCAGGGGGCACCTATGGCTACACCTTC; size: NA; J: TRBJ1-2; D: NA; V: TRBV21-1
CDR3: CASSFGELFF; DNA: TGTGCCAGCAGCTTCGGGGAGCTGTTTTTT; size: few; J: TRBJ2-2; D: NA; V: TRBV7-9
CDR3: CASSSNGAYGYTF; DNA: TGTGCCAGCAGCTCCAACGGGGCCTATGGCTACACCTTC; size: NA; J: TRBJ1-2; D: NA; V: TRBV5-5
CDR3: CASSLISSDEQYF; DNA: TGTGCCAGCAGCTTAATCTCCTCAGACGAGCAGTACTTC; size: once; J: TRBJ2-7; D: NA; V: TRBV7-9
CDR3: CASSHPLSYEQYF; DNA: TGTGCCAGCAGCCATCCTTTATCTTACGAGCAGTACTTC; size: NA; J: TRBJ2-7; D: NA; V: TRBV3-1/TRBV3-2
CDR3: CASSEWTGGNYNEQFF; DNA: TGTGCCAGCAGTGAGTGGACAGGGGGAAACTACAATGAGCAGTTCTTC; size: NA; J: TRBJ2-1; D: TRBD1; V: TRBV6-4
CDR3: CAISDSGGAWDEQYF; DNA: TGTGCCATCAGTGATTCTGGGGGGGCCTGGGACGAGCAGTACTTC; size: NA; J: TRBJ2-7; D: NA; V: TRBV10-3
CDR3: CASSLALQLSSYNSPLHF; DNA: TGTGCCAGCAGCTTGGCCCTCCAACTTAGCTCCTATAATTCACCCCTCCACTTT; size: NA; J: TRBJ1-6; D: NA; V: TRBV5-5
CDR3: CAWSHPPRAFLIYGYTF; DNA: TGTGCCTGGAGTCATCCCCCGAGGGCCTTTCTTATTTATGGCTACACCTTC; size: many; J: TRBJ1-2; D: NA; V: TRBV30
CDR3: CASSLTGQGNQPQHF; DNA: TGTGCCAGCAGCTTAACAGGACAGGGTAATCAGCCCCAGCATTTT; size: few; J: TRBJ1-5; D: TRBD1; V: TRBV7-3
CDR3: CASTASLGGGGRQFF; DNA: TGTGCCAGCACCGCGAGTCTAGGAGGGGGTGGCCGGCAGTTCTTC; size: NA; J: TRBJ2-1; D: NA; V: TRBV9
CDR3: CASSVGQGRSYNSPLHF; DNA: TGTGCCAGCAGCGTAGGGCAGGGAAGATCCTATAATTCACCCCTCCACTTT; size: few; J: TRBJ1-6; D: NA; V: TRBV9
CDR3: CASSYSQGGSGYTF; DNA: TGTGCCAGCAGTTACTCACAGGGGGGAAGTGGCTACACCTTC; size: once; J: TRBJ1-2; D: TRBD1; V: TRBV6-6
CDR3: CASSLFYNSPLHF; DNA: TGTGCCAGCAGCTTATTCTATAATTCACCCCTCCACTTT; size: NA; J: TRBJ1-6; D: NA; V: TRBV7-3
CDR3: CASSQESRGTEAFF; DNA: TGTGCCAGCAGCCAAGAGAGCCGGGGCACTGAAGCTTTCTTT; size: NA; J: TRBJ1-1; D: NA; V: TRBV3-1/TRBV3-2
CDR3: CAWSLLRGTVGGYTF; DNA: TGTGCCTGGAGCCTCCTAAGGGGGACTGTGGGTGGCTACACCTTC; size: NA; J: TRBJ1-2; D: NA; V: TRBV30
CDR3: CARIRGFYGYTF; DNA: TGTGCCAGAATAAGGGGCTTCTATGGCTACACCTTC; size: NA; J: TRBJ1-2; D: NA; V: TRBV19
CDR3: CASSARGAVSTDTQYF; DNA: TGTGCCAGCAGCGCAAGGGGAGCCGTAAGCACAGATACGCAGTATTTT; size: NA; J: TRBJ2-3; D: NA; V: TRBV11-2
CDR3: CASSPGRTVYYEQYF; DNA: TGTGCCAGCAGCCCTGGTAGAACAGTGTACTACGAGCAGTACTTC; size: NA; J: TRBJ2-7; D: NA; V: TRBV9
CDR3: CASSLRAGAGNIQYF; DNA: TGTGCCAGCAGCTTAAGAGCGGGAGCAGGGAACATTCAGTACTTC; size: few; J: TRBJ2-4; D: TRBD2; V: TRBV7-3
CDR3: CASRPTTTEAFF; DNA: TGTGCCAGCAGACCCACCACCACTGAAGCTTTCTTT; size: NA; J: TRBJ1-1; D: NA; V: TRBV2
CDR3: CASSPPPGGELFF; DNA: TGTGCCAGCAGCCCTCCCCCGGGAGGGGAGCTGTTTTTT; size: few; J: TRBJ2-2; D: NA; V: TRBV3-1/TRBV3-2
CDR3: CASSNRDPSSYNEQFF; DNA: TGTGCCAGCAGCAACCGGGACCCGAGCTCCTACAATGAGCAGTTCTTC; size: NA; J: TRBJ2-1; D: NA; V: TRBV21-1
CDR3: CASSHGQDSYGYTF; DNA: TGTGCCAGCAGCCACGGACAGGATTCTTATGGCTACACCTTC; size: NA; J: TRBJ1-2; D: TRBD1; V: TRBV4-2
CDR3: CASSGQDLTF; DNA: TGTGCCAGCAGCGGTCAGGACCTGACTTTC; size: NA; J: TRBJ2-6; D: NA; V: TRBV9
CDR3: CASSQGGGHGELFF; DNA: TGTGCCAGCAGCCAAGGAGGGGGGCACGGGGAGCTGTTTTTT; size: NA; J: TRBJ2-2; D: NA; V: TRBV3-1/TRBV3-2
CDR3: CASRSGTSGITDTQYF; DNA: TGTGCCAGCAGGTCCGGGACTAGCGGGATAACAGATACGCAGTATTTT; size: NA; J: TRBJ2-3; D: TRBD2; V: TRBV7-2
CDR3: CASKETAAPGYNEQFF; DNA: TGTGCCAGCAAGGAGACAGCGGCCCCGGGGTACAATGAGCAGTTCTTC; size: NA; J: TRBJ2-1; D: NA; V: TRBV2
CDR3: CASSLGTGLGGYTF; DNA: TGCGCCAGCAGCTTGGGAACAGGGTTGGGTGGCTACACCTTC; size: once; J: TRBJ1-2; D: NA; V: TRBV5-1
CDR3: CAWSREVWNTEAFF; DNA: TGTGCCTGGAGTAGGGAGGTATGGAACACTGAAGCTTTCTTT; size: NA; J: TRBJ1-1; D: NA; V: TRBV30
CDR3: CAVARGGDGYTF; DNA: TGTGCCGTTGCCAGGGGGGGAGATGGCTACACCTTC; size: once; J: TRBJ1-2; D: TRBD1; V: TRBV27
CDR3: CASRFNSAYEQYF; DNA: TGTGCCAGCAGATTTAACTCGGCCTACGAGCAGTACTTC; size: NA; J: TRBJ2-7; D: NA; V: TRBV6-5
CDR3: CASSPRHGQETQYF; DNA: TGTGCCAGCAGCCCGCGACACGGGCAGGAGACCCAGTACTTC; size: NA; J: TRBJ2-5; D: NA; V: TRBV11-2
CDR3: CASSPLGGTSGEKLFF; DNA: TGCGCCAGCAGCCCTCTTGGGGGGACGTCTGGGGAAAAACTGTTTTTT; size: once; J: TRBJ1-4; D: NA; V: TRBV5-1
CDR3: CASSTGTTNEKLFF; DNA: TGCGCCAGCAGCACAGGGACGACTAATGAAAAACTGTTTTTT; size: NA; J: TRBJ1-4; D: NA; V: TRBV5-1
CDR3: CASSEVQRNYGYTF; DNA: TGTGCCAGCAGCGAGGTCCAGAGGAACTATGGCTACACCTTC; size: NA; J: TRBJ1-2; D: NA; V: TRBV5-4
CDR3: CACRQASNYGYTF; DNA: TGTGCCTGCCGACAGGCCTCTAACTATGGCTACACCTTC; size: few; J: TRBJ1-2; D: NA; V: TRBV30